Each of the 13 T cell receptor beta chains below was sequenced from the same sample in a study of blood T cell repertoires in COVID-19. TCRdb's table, derived via immunoSEQ multiplex PCR, lists solely in-frame clones and lacks some. The sample records about 220,000 clones, roughly 84% being singletons. The sample comprised peripheral blood. The source is a middle-aged man with active or convalescent COVID-19.

The V gene is TRBV24-1, the J gene TRBJ2-2; 8 positions agree with TRBD1. The junction had 14 bases not matched to a gene; V was cut back by 9 bases and J by 6 bases. This CDR3 region has 16 residues. Germline V gives CDR1 KGHDR, CDR2 SFDVKD. The CDR3 sequence: CATQNQRTGQSGELFF. In nucleotides, the CDR3 is TGTGCCACCCAAAACCAGAGGACAGGGCAGTCCGGGGAGCTGTTTTTT.

The chain joins TRBV7-3 to TRBJ1-1; D is unclear. The CDR3 is 14 residues long. Trimming removed 5 bases at V and 2 bases at J, with 12 bases between. Germline V gene sequence: CDR1 SGHTA, CDR2 FQGTGA. The CDR3, as DNA: TGTGCCAGCAGCACGGGAAGCCCAAACACTGAAGCTTTCTTT. Protein product: CASSTGSPNTEAFF.

The CDR3 loop is CASSIRTTTANTEAFF. The CDR3 DNA reads as TGTGCCAGTAGTATAAGGACAACGACTGCGAACACTGAAGCTTTCTTT. The chain employs TRBV19 and TRBJ1-1, with D possibly TRBD1 on 5 matching bases. Trimming pared 2 bases from V and 1 base from J, leaving 14 bases between. CDR3 length: 16 amino acids. Germline V gene sequence: CDR1 LNHDA, CDR2 SQIVND (reference sequence).

This clone was found a few times. V is TRBV18 and J is TRBJ1-5, with TRBD1 matching 7 bases. The CDR3 runs 15 residues. After removal of 3 bases from V and 2 bases from J, the junction contained 4 bases not matched to a gene. In germline, CDR1 is KGHSH, CDR2 LQKENI. The CDR3 protein is CASSPSDRGNQPQHF. The CDR3 region has the DNA TGTGCCAGCTCACCGTCAGACAGGGGCAATCAGCCCCAGCATTTT.

The V call is TRBV5-4, the J call TRBJ1-2; perhaps TRBD1 as D (5 bases). CDR1 SGHNT and CDR2 YYREEE come from the germline V gene (reference sequence). Trimming took 0 bases from V and 9 from J, leaving 18 bases between them. CDR3 length: 15 residues. This chain's CDR3 is CASSLGPGGGGSYTF. Here the CDR3 DNA reads TGTGCCAGCAGCTTGGGGCCCGGAGGCGGGGGAAGCTACACCTTC.

The V gene is TRBV23-1, the J gene TRBJ2-7, with D maybe TRBD1 (5 bases). TRBV23-1 has ORF status, its function being uncertain. The CDR3 spans 15 residues. Trimming removed 8 bases from V and 3 bases from J, with 20 bases in between. CDR3 protein: CASLPLVTVSYEQYF. In DNA, the CDR3 is TGCGCCAGCCTTCCACTTGTGACAGTTAGCTACGAGCAGTACTTC.

In its sample, this clone was seen once. The CDR3 DNA sequence: TGCGCCAGCAGCCAAGACCCCGGGACTAGCAAGGCCCAGTACTTC. Its translation: CASSQDPGTSKAQYF. V is TRBV4-1 and J is TRBJ2-5; 9 bases are shared with TRBD2. The CDR3 is 15 amino acids. Germline CDR1 reads MGHRA; CDR2 reads YSYEKL. Germline trimming cut 0 bases from V and 9 bases from J; bases unmatched to any gene: 8.

This clone was seen a few times. The chain recombines TRBV30 with TRBJ1-6; weak D call: TRBD1 (5 bases). The V and J ends lost 7 bases and 4 bases respectively, with 17 bases between them. The CDR3 sequence is 15 residues long. From germline, CDR1 is GTSNPN and CDR2 SVGIG (reference sequence). CDR3 DNA: TGTGCCTACCTGAAACCACCAGGGTATAATTCACCCCTCCACTTT. This sequence encodes CAYLKPPGYNSPLHF.

V usage is TRBV7-6 and J usage is TRBJ1-1; D unclear. The germline gives CDR1 SGHVS, CDR2 FNYEAQ. Trimming removed 1 base from V and 0 bases from J, with 9 bases in between. The CDR3 is 15 residues long. The CDR3, as DNA: TGTGCCAGCAGCTTAGGGAGGGCCCTGAACACTGAAGCTTTCTTT. Encoded protein: CASSLGRALNTEAFF.

The chain is built from TRBV28 and TRBJ2-5; 11 nucleotides line up with TRBD2. Per the germline V gene, CDR1 is MDHEN and CDR2 is SYDVKM. This CDR3 region has 16 residues. V trimming: 5 bases; J trimming: 5 bases; junction bases outside the gene matches: 10. The CDR3: CASSKPLAGGLETQYF. The CDR3 DNA sequence: TGTGCCAGCAGTAAACCGTTAGCGGGGGGGCTGGAGACCCAGTACTTC.

The gene calls are TRBV7-8 and TRBJ1-2, with 7 bases that match TRBD1. This CDR3 has 14 residues. V lost 5 bases and J lost 6; bases outside the gene matches: 9. Germline CDR1 and CDR2: SGHVS and FQNEAQ. CDR3 sequence: CASSRAQGNHGYTF. The CDR3, as DNA: TGTGCCAGCAGCCGGGCACAGGGGAACCATGGCTACACCTTC.

This clone was seen once. CDR3 nucleotide sequence: TGCGCCAGCAGTTCGGGACAGGCCTCCTACGAGCAGTACTTC. Its translation: CASSSGQASYEQYF. The V call is TRBV5-1, the J call TRBJ2-7; the match to TRBD1 covers 8 bases. Germline V lookup: CDR1 SGHRS, CDR2 YFSETQ. The CDR3 loop spans 14 amino acids. V dropped 5 bases and J dropped 0; count of bases not matched to a gene: 4.

The V and J genes are TRBV7-9 and TRBJ1-3; D gene uncertain. The germline gives CDR1 SEHNR, CDR2 FQNEAQ (reference sequence). The CDR3 has 13 amino acids. V lost 10 bases and J lost 0, with 10 bases in between. DNA for the CDR3: TGTGCCACGCGGGCGAGCTCTGGAAACACCATATATTTT. It translates to CATRASSGNTIYF.